This T cell receptor (beta chain) was captured in a study of blood T cell repertoires in COVID-19. Measured with immunoSEQ multiplex PCR; TCRdb has only the in-frame clones, and not every one. This sample has around 480,000 clones; 87% occur once, and the top ten carry about 0.7%. From germline, CDR1 is SGHNT and CDR2 YENEEA. Between the trimmed V and J ends, which lost 8 bases and 6 bases, there was a span of 4 bases. This CDR3 contains 9 residues. V and J are TRBV11-3 and TRBJ1-1, with unresolved D. The receptor was isolated from a woman younger than 35 who had recovered from COVID-19. The specimen was PBMCs or T cells enriched from blood (not recorded which). DNA of the CDR3: TGTGCCAGCGAGGCTGAAGCTTTCTTT. This gives the protein CASEAEAFF.